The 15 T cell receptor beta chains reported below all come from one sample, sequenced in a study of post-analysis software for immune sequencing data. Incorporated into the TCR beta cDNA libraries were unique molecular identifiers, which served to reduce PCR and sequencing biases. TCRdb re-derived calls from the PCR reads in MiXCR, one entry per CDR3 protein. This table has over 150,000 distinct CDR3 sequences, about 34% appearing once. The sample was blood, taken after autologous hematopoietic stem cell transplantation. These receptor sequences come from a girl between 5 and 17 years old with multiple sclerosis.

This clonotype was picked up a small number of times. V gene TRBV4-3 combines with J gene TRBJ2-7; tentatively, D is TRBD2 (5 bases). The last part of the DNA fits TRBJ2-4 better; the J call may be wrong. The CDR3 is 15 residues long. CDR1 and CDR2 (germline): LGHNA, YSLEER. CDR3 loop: CASSQDPGSLNIQYF. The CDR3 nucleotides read TGCGCCAGCAGCCAAGATCCGGGGAGTTTAAACATTCAGTACTTC.

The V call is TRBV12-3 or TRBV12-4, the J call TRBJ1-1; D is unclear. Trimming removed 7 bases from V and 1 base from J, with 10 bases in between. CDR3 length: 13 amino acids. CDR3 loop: CASIFGRNTEAFF. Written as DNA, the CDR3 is TGTGCCAGCATCTTCGGCAGGAACACTGAAGCTTTCTTT.

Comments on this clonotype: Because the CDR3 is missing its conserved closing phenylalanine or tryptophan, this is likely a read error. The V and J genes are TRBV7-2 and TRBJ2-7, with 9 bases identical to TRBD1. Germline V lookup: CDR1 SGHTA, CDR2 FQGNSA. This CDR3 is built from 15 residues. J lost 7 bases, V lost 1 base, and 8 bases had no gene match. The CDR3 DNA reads TGTGCCAGCAGCTTAGGCGGGACAGGGTCTAAAGAGCAGTACTTG. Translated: CASSLGGTGSKEQYL.

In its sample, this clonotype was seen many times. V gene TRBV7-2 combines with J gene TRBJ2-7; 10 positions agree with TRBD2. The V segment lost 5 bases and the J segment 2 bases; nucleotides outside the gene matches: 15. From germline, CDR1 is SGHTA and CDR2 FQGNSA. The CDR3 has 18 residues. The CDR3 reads CASSPRHGLAARPYEQYF. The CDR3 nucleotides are TGTGCCAGCAGCCCGCGACACGGACTAGCGGCAAGACCCTACGAGCAGTACTTC.

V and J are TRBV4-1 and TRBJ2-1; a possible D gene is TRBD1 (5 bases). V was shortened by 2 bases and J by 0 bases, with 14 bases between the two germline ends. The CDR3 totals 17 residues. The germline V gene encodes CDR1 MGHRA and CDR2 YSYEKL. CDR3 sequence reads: CASSQTQQASSYNEQFF. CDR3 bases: TGCGCCAGCAGCCAAACCCAACAGGCGAGCTCCTACAATGAGCAGTTCTTC.

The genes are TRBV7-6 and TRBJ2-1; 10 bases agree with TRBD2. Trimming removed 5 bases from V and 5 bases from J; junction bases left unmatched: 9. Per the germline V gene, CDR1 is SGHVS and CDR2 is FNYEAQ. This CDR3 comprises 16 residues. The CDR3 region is CASSKEAGGPNNEQFF. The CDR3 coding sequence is TGTGCCAGCAGCAAAGAAGCGGGAGGGCCGAACAATGAGCAGTTCTTC.

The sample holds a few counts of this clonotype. CDR3 coding DNA: TGTGCCAGCAGCGTAGGTGTCAAAGGACGTGGCTACACCTTC. Amino acids: CASSVGVKGRGYTF. The J gene is TRBJ1-2, the V gene TRBV9; D not certain. V lost 0 bases, J lost 7 bases, and 13 bases lay in between. Germline V gene sequence: CDR1 SGDLS, CDR2 YYNGEE. The CDR3 has 14 amino acids.

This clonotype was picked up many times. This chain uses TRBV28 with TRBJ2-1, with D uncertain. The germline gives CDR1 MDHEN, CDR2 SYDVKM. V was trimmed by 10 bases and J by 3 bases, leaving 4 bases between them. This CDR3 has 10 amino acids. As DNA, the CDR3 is TGTGCCACCCGCTACAATGAGCAGTTCTTC. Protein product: CATRYNEQFF.

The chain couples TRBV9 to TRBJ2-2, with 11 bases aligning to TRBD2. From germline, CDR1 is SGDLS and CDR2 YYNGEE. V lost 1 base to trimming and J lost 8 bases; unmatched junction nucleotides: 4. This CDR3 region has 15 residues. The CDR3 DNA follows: TGTGCCAGCAGCGTAACTAGCGGGAGAGGGGGGGAGCTGTTTTTT. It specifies CASSVTSGRGGELFF.

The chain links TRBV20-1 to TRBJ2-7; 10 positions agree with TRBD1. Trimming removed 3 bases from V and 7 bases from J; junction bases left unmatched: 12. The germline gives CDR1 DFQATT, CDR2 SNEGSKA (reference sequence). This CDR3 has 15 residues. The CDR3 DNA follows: TGCAGTGCTAGGGCCGGGACAGGGGCGTCGAGGGAGCAGTACTTC. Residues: CSARAGTGASREQYF.

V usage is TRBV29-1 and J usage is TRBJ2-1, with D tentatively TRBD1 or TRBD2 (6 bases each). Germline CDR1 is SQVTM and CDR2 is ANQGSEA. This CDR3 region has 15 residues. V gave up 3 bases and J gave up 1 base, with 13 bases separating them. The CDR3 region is CSVDDGGYSYNEQFF. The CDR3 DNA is TGCAGCGTTGATGACGGGGGCTATTCCTACAATGAGCAGTTCTTC.

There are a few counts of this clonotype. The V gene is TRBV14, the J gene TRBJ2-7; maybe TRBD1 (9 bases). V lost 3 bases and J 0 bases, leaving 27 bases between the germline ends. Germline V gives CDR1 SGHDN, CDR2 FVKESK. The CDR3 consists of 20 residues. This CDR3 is CASSHYRGLGTSGSSYEQYF. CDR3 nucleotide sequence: TGTGCCAGCAGCCATTACAGGGGGCTTGGTACTAGCGGTTCCTCCTACGAGCAGTACTTC.

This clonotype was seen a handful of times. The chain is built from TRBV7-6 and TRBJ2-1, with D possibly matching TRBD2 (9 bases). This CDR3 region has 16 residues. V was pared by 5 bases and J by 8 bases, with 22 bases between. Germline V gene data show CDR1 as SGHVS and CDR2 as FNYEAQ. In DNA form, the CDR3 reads TGTGCCAGCAGCCCCGGACAGGGAGGGACTAGCCATGAGCAGTTCTTC. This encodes CASSPGQGGTSHEQFF.

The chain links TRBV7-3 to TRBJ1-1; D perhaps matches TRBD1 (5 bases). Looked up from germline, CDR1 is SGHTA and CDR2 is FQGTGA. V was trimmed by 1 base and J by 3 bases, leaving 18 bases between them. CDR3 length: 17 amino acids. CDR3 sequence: CASSLKAGAGPDTEAFF. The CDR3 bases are TGTGCCAGCAGCTTAAAAGCGGGAGCAGGGCCCGACACTGAAGCTTTCTTT.

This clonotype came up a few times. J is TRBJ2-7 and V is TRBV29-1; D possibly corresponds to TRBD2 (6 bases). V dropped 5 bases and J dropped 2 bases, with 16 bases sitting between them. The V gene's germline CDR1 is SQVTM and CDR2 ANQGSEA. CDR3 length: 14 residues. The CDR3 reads CSVKFLARAYEQYF. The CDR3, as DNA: TGCAGCGTTAAATTCCTAGCGAGGGCCTACGAGCAGTACTTC.